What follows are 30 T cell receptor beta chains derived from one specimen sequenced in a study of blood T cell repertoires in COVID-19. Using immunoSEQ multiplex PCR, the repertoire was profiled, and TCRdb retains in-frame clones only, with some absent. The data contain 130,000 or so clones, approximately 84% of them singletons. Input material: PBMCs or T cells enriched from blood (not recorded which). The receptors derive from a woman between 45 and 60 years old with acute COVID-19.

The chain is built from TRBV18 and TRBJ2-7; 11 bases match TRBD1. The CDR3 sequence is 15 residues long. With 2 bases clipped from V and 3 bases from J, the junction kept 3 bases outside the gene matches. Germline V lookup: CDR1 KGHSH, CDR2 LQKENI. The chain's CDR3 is CASSPGGTGGYEQYF. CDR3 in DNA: TGTGCCAGCTCACCAGGGGGGACAGGGGGCTACGAGCAGTACTTC.

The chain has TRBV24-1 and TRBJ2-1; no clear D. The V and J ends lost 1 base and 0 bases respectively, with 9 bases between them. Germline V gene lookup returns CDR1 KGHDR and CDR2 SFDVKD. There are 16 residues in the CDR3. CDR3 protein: CATSDFSPGSYNEQFF. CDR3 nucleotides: TGTGCCACCAGTGATTTTAGTCCGGGCTCCTACAATGAGCAGTTCTTC.

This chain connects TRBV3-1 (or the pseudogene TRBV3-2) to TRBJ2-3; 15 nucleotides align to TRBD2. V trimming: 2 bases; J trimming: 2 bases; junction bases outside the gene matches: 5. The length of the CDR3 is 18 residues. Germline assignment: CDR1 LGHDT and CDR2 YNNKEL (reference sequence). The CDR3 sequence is CASSQSGLAGGNTDTQYF. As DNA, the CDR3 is TGTGCCAGCAGCCAATCGGGACTAGCGGGAGGAAACACAGATACGCAGTATTTT.

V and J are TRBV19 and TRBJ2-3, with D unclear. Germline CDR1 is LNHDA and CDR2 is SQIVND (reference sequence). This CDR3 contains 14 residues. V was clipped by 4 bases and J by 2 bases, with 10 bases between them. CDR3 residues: CASSTREYTDTQYF. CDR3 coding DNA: TGTGCCAGTAGTACCCGAGAGTACACAGATACGCAGTATTTT.

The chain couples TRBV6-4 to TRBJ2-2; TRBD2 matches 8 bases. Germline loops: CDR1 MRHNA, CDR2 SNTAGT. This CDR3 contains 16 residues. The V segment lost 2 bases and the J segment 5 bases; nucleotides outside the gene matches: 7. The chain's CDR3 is CASSDRAGEGTGELFF. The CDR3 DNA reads TGTGCCAGCAGTGACCGAGCGGGAGAAGGGACCGGGGAGCTGTTTTTT.

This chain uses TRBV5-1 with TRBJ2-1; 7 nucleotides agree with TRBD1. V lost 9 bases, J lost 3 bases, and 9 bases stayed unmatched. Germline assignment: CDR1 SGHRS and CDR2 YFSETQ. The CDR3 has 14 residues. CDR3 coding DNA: TGCGCCACCTCGGGGACAGAGATCTACAATGAGCAGTTCTTC. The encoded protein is CATSGTEIYNEQFF.

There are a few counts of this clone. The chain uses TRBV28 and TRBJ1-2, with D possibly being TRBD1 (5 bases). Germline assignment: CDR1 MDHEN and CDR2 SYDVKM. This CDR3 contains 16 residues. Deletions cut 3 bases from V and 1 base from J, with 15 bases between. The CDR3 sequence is CASSFPQGRGNYGYTF. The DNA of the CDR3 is TGTGCCAGCAGTTTTCCCCAAGGGAGGGGTAACTATGGCTACACCTTC.

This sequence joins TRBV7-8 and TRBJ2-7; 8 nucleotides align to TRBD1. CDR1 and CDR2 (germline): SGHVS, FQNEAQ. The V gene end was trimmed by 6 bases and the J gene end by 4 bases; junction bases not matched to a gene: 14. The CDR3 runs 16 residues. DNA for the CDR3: TGTGCCAGCAGTCCCGGGACAGGTCATTCACCATACGAGCAGTACTTC. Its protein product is CASSPGTGHSPYEQYF.

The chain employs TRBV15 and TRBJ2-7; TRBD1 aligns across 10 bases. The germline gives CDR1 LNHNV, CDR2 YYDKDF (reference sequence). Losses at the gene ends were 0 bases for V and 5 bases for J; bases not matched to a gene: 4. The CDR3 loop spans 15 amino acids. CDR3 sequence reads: CATSRDRTGGDEQYF. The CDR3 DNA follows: TGTGCCACCAGCAGAGATCGGACAGGGGGGGACGAGCAGTACTTC. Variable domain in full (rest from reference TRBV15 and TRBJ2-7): DAMVIQNPRYQVTQFGKPVTLSCSQTLNHNVMYWYQQKSSQAPKLLFHYYDKDFNNEADTPDNFQSRRPNTSFCFLDIRSPGLGDTAMYLCATSRDRTGGDEQYFGPGTRLTVT.

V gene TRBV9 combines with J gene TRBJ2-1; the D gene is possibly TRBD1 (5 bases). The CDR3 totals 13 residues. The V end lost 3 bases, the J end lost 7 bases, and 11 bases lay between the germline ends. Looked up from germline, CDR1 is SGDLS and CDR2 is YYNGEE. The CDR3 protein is CASSARVGNEQFF. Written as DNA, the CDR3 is TGTGCCAGCAGCGCCAGGGTTGGGAATGAGCAGTTCTTC.

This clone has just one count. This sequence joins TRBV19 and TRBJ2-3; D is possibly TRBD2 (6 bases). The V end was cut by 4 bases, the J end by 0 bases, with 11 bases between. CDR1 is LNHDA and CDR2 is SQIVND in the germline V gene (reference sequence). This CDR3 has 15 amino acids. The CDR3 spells CASSTGRGSTDTQYF. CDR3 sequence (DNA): TGTGCCAGTAGTACGGGGCGGGGCAGCACAGATACGCAGTATTTT. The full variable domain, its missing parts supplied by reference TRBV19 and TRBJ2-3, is DGGITQSPKYLFRKEGQNVTLSCEQNLNHDAMYWYRQDPGQGLRLIYYSQIVNDFQKGDIAEGYSVSREKKESFPLTVTSAQKNPTAFYLCASSTGRGSTDTQYFGPGTRLTVL.

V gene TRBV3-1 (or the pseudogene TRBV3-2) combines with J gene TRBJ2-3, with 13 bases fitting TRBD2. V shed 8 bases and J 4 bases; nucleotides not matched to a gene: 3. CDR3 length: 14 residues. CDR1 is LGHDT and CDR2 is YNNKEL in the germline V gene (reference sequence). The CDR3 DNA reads TGTGCCAGCCGGACTAGCGGGAGCCCAGATACGCAGTATTTT. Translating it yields CASRTSGSPDTQYF.

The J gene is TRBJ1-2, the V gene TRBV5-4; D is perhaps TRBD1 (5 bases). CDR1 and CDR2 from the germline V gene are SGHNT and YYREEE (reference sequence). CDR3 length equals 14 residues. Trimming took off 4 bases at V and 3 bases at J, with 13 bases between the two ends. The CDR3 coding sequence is TGTGCCAGCAGCCCCGCGGGGGGGGACTATGGCTACACCTTC. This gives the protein CASSPAGGDYGYTF. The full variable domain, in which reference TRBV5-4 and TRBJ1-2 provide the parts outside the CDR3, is ETGVTQSPTHLIKTRGQQVTLRCSSQSGHNTVSWYQQALGQGPQFIFQYYREEENGRGNFPPRFSGLQFPNYSSELNVNALELDDSALYLCASSPAGGDYGYTFGSGTRLTVV.

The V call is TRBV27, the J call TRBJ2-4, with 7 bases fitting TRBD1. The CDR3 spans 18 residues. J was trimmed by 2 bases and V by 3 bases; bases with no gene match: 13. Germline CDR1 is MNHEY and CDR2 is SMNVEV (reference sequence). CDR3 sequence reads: CASSFEGARVGSKNIQYF. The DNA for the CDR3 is TGTGCCAGCAGTTTCGAGGGGGCGCGGGTGGGCTCCAAAAACATTCAGTACTTC.

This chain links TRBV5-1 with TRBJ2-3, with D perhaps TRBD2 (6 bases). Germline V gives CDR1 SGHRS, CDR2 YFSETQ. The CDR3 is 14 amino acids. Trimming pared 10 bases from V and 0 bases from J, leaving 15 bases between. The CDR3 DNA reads TGCGCCTCGCTCCGGGACTCAAGCACAGATACGCAGTATTTT. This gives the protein CASLRDSSTDTQYF.

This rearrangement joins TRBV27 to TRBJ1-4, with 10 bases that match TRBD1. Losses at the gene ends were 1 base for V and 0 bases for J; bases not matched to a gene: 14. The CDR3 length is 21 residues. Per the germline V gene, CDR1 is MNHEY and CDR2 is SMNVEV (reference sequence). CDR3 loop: CASSLFRGQGSIAATNEKLFF. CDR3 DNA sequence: TGTGCCAGCAGTTTATTCCGGGGACAGGGGTCGATCGCGGCAACTAATGAAAAACTGTTTTTT.

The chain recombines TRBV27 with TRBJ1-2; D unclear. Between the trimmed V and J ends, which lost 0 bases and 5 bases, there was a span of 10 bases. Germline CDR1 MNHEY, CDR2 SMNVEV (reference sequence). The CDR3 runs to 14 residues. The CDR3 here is CASSLSGSSYGYTF. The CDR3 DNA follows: TGTGCCAGCAGTTTATCGGGCTCGTCGTATGGCTACACCTTC.

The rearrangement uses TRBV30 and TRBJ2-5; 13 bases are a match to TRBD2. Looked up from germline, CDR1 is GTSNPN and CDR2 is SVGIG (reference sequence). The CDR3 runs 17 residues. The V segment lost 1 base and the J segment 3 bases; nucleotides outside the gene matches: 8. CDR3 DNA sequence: TGTGCCTGGAGTGCAAACTCGGGACTAGCGGGGAAAGAGACCCAGTACTTC. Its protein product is CAWSANSGLAGKETQYF.

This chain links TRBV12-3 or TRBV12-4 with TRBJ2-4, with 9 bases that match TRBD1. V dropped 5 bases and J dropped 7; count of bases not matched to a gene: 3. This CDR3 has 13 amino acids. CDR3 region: CASSTTGGNIQYF. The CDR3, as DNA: TGTGCCAGCAGTACGACAGGGGGGAACATTCAGTACTTC.

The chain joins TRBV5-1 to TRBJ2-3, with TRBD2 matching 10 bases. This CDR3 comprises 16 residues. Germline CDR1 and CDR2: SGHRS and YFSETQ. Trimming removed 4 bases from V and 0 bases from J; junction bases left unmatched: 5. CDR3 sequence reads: CASSLTSGTSTDTQYF. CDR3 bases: TGCGCCAGCAGCCTTACTAGCGGGACTAGCACAGATACGCAGTATTTT.

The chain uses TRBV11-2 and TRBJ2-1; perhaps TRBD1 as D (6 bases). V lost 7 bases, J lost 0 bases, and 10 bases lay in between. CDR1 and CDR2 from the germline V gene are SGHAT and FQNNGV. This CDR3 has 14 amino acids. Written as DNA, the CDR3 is TGTGCCAGCACCGACAGGAGCTCCTACAATGAGCAGTTCTTC. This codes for CASTDRSSYNEQFF. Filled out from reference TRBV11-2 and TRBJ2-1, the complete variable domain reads EAGVAQSPRYKIIEKRQSVAFWCNPISGHATLYWYQQILGQGPKLLIQFQNNGVVDDSQLPKDRFSAERLKGVDSTLKIQPAKLEDSAVYLCASTDRSSYNEQFFGPGTRLTVL.

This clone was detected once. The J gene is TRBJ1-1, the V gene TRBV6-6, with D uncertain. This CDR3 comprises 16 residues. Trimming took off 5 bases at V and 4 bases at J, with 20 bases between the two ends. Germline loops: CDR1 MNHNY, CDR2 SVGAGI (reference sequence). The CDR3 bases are TGTGCCAGCAGTCCCCGTCCAGGATACGGTGGCACTGAAGCTTTCTTT. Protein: CASSPRPGYGGTEAFF.

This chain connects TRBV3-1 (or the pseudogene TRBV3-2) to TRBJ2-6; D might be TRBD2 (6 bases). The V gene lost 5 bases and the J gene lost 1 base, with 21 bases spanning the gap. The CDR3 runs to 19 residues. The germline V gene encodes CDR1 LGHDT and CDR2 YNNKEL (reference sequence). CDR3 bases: TGTGCCAGCAGCGATGGAGGGGCGGGGTCCATTTCTGGGGCCAACGTCCTGACTTTC. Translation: CASSDGGAGSISGANVLTF.

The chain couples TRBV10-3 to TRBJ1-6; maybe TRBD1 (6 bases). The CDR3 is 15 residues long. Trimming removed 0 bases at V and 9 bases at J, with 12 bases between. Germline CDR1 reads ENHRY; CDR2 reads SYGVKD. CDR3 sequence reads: CAISESNRAASPLHF. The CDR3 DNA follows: TGTGCCATCAGTGAGTCCAACAGGGCGGCTTCACCCCTCCACTTT.

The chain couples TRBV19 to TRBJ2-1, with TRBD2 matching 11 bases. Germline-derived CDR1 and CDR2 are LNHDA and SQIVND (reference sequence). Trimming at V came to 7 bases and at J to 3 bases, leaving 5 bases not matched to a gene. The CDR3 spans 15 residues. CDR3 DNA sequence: TGTGCCAGTACCCCCGGACTAGCGGGCTACAATGAGCAGTTCTTC. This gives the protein CASTPGLAGYNEQFF.

The CDR3 bases are TGTGCCAGCAGCTCGGGACTAGGGGCCGCTACGCAGTATTTT. It specifies CASSSGLGAATQYF. The V call is TRBV7-9, the J call TRBJ2-3, with 8 nucleotides matching TRBD2. V was pared by 4 bases and J by 8 bases, with 8 bases of the junction left unmatched. Germline lookup yields CDR1 SEHNR and CDR2 FQNEAQ (reference sequence). The CDR3 runs to 14 residues. The variable domain in full, completed from reference TRBV7-9 and TRBJ2-3, reads DTGVSQNPRHKITKRGQNVTFRCDPISEHNRLYWYRQTLGQGPEFLTYFQNEAQLEKSRLLSDRFSAERPKGSFSTLEIQRTEQGDSAMYLCASSSGLGAATQYFGPGTRLTVL.

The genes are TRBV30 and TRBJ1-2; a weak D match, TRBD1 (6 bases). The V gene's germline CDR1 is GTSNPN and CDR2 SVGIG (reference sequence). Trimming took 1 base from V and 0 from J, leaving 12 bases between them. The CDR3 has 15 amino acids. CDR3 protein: CAWSGTVPTNYGYTF. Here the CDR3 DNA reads TGTGCCTGGAGTGGGACAGTCCCCACTAACTATGGCTACACCTTC. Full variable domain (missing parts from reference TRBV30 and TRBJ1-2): SQTIHQWPATLVQPVGSPLSLECTVEGTSNPNLYWYRQAAGRGLQLLFYSVGIGQISSEVPQNLSASRPQDRQFILSSKKLLLSDSGFYLCAWSGTVPTNYGYTFGSGTRLTVV.

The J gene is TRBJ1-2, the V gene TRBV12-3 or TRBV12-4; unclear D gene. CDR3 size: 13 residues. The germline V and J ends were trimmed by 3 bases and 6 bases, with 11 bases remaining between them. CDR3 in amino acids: CASSFQVMDGYTF. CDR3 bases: TGTGCCAGCAGTTTTCAGGTTATGGATGGCTACACCTTC.

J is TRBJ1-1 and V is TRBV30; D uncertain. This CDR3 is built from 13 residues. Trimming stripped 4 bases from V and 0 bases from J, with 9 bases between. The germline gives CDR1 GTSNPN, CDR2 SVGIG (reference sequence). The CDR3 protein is CAWTGEMNTEAFF. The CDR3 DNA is TGTGCCTGGACAGGCGAGATGAACACTGAAGCTTTCTTT.

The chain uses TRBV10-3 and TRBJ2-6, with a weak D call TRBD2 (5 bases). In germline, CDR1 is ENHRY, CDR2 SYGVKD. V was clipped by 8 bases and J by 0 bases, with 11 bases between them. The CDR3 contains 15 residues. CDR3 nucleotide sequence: TGTGCCATCGGAGGACTGACCTCTGGGGCCAACGTCCTGACTTTC. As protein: CAIGGLTSGANVLTF.